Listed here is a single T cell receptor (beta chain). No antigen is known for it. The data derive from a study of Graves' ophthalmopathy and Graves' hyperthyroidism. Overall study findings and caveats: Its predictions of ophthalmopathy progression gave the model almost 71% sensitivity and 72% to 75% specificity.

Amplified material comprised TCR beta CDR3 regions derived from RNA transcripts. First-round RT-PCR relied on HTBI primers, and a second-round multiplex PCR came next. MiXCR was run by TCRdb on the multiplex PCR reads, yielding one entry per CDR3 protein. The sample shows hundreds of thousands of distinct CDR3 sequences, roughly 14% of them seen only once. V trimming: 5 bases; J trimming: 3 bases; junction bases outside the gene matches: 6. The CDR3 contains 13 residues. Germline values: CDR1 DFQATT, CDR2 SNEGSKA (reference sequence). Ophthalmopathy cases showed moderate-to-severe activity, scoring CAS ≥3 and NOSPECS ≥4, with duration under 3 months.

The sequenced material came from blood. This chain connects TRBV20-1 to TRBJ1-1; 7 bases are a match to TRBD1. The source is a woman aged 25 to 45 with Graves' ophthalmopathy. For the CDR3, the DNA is TGCAGTGCTGAACAGGGGAGAGACACTGAAGCTTTCTTT. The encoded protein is CSAEQGRDTEAFF.